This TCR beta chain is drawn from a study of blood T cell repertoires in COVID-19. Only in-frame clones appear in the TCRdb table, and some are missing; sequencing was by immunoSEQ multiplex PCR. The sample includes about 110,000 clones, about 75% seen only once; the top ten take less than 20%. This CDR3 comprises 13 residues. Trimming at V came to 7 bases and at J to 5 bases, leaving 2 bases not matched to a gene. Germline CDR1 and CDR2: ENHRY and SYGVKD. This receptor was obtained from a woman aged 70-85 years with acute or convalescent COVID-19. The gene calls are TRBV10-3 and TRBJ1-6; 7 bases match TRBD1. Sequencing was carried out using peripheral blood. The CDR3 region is CAIMDRNNSPLHF. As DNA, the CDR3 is TGTGCCATCATGGACAGGAATAATTCACCCCTCCACTTT.